These T cell receptor beta chains were read from a single sample in a study of cytomegalovirus exposure and HLA in healthy donors. Profiling relied on immunoSEQ multiplex PCR, and the TCRdb table lists in-frame clones only, not all of them. The sample carries 80,000 or so clones, about three quarters recorded once. Sequenced sample: PBMCs. The receptors derive from a middle-aged man in good health and CMV-seropositive. Each CDR3 is given with its conserved first and last residue. A D gene is named only where the DNA matches it firmly. The listing skips clone size in some rows; elsewhere it reads once, few, many or a size class.

j_gene,abundance,v_gene,d_gene,CDR3aa,CDR3nt
TRBJ2-1,.,TRBV7-2,TRBD2,CASSATSGGPGGQFF,TGTGCCAGCAGCGCCACTAGCGGGGGCCCCGGGGGGCAGTTCTTC
TRBJ2-7,once,TRBV7-2,TRBD1,CASSVYGAGGIYEQYF,TGTGCCAGCAGCGTCTATGGGGCAGGGGGCATCTACGAGCAGTACTTC
TRBJ1-1,.,TRBV21-1,.,CASSNDRERTEAFF,TGTGCCAGCAGCAACGATAGGGAGAGAACTGAAGCTTTCTTT
TRBJ1-2,.,TRBV10-3,TRBD1,CATPNADRTYGYTF,TGTGCCACTCCAAACGCGGACAGGACATATGGCTACACCTTC
TRBJ2-1,few,TRBV7-9,.,CSSSQTKEQFF,TGTTCCAGCAGCCAGACTAAAGAGCAGTTCTTC
TRBJ2-7,.,TRBV28,TRBD1,CASSTSRDRGPPQYF,TGTGCCAGCAGTACGTCACGGGACAGGGGACCCCCCCAGTACTTC
TRBJ1-2,.,TRBV5-1,TRBD1,CASSLARTGELHGYTF,TGCGCCAGCAGCTTGGCACGGACAGGGGAATTGCATGGCTACACCTTC
TRBJ2-7,.,TRBV7-2,.,CASSLLGGNYEQYF,TGTGCCAGCAGCCTATTAGGAGGGAACTACGAGCAGTACTTC
TRBJ2-7,.,TRBV11-3,TRBD1,CASSKTGTGIHEQYF,TGTGCCAGCAGCAAAACCGGGACAGGGATCCACGAGCAGTACTTC
TRBJ1-1,.,TRBV5-1,.,CASSLGPGMNTEAFF,TGCGCCAGCAGCTTGGGGCCAGGAATGAACACTGAAGCTTTCTTT
TRBJ2-3,.,TRBV27,.,CASSLARATDTQYF,TGTGCCAGCAGTTTAGCCAGGGCCACAGATACGCAGTATTTT
TRBJ2-3,.,TRBV4-1,.,CASSQGYRDSTDTQYF,TGCGCCAGCAGCCAAGGATACAGGGATAGCACAGATACGCAGTATTTT
TRBJ2-3,.,TRBV10-3,.,CAIRGLSPDTQYF,TGTGCCATCAGGGGGCTATCACCAGATACGCAGTATTTT
TRBJ2-5,few,TRBV11-2,TRBD2,CASSLGASGSAQETQYF,TGTGCCAGCAGCTTAGGCGCTAGCGGGAGCGCCCAAGAGACCCAGTACTTC
TRBJ1-1,few,TRBV19,.,CASSIRPGHKNVAKNTEAFF,TGTGCCAGTAGTATCAGGCCGGGACATAAAAACGTCGCAAAGAACACTGAAGCTTTCTTT
TRBJ2-1,.,TRBV7-3,TRBD2,CASSKRLAGWNEQFF,TGTGCCAGCAGCAAAAGACTAGCGGGATGGAATGAGCAGTTCTTC
TRBJ1-6,.,TRBV7-2,.,CASSLAPQGRPLHF,TGTGCCAGCAGCTTAGCCCCCCAGGGGCGTCCCCTCCACTTT
TRBJ1-3,.,TRBV23-1,.,CASSQPISQFHSGNTIYF,TGCGCCAGCAGTCAACCAATATCACAGTTCCACTCTGGAAACACCATATATTTT
TRBJ2-7,.,TRBV30,TRBD1,CACTGQGTYEQYF,TGTGCCTGTACGGGACAGGGGACCTACGAGCAGTACTTC
TRBJ2-1,.,TRBV9,TRBD2,CASSAATGGGYNEQFF,TGTGCCAGCAGCGCCGCCACGGGAGGGGGTTACAATGAGCAGTTCTTC
TRBJ1-5,.,TRBV30,TRBD1,CAWSVGQGDSNQPQHF,TGTGCCTGGAGTGTGGGACAGGGGGATAGCAATCAGCCCCAGCATTTT
TRBJ2-3,.,TRBV7-2,.,CASSFGLTTDTQYF,TGTGCCAGCAGTTTTGGGCTAACCACAGATACGCAGTATTTT
TRBJ2-3,.,TRBV10-1,.,CASSTSSDTQYF,TGCGCCAGCAGTACTAGTTCTGATACGCAGTATTTT
TRBJ1-1,.,TRBV7-2,.,CASGAWGTEAFF,TGTGCCAGCGGGGCCTGGGGCACTGAAGCTTTCTTT
TRBJ1-1,.,TRBV6-5,.,CASSYAPTVNTEAFF,TGTGCCAGCAGTTATGCCCCGACAGTGAACACTGAAGCTTTCTTT
TRBJ2-5,once,TRBV7-9,TRBD2,CASSHGRETQYF,TGTGCCAGCAGCCACGGGAGGGAGACCCAGTACTTC
TRBJ1-1,.,TRBV7-6,TRBD1,CASSLAPGGSVEAFF,TGTGCCAGCAGCTTAGCCCCAGGGGGTTCGGTTGAAGCTTTCTTT
TRBJ2-4,.,TRBV4-1,TRBD1,CASSQGEIFTGQGKNSQYF,TGCGCCAGCAGCCAAGGAGAAATATTTACGGGACAGGGAAAAAACAGTCAGTACTTC
TRBJ1-4,.,TRBV28,.,CASSPGTRGGKLFF,TGTGCCAGCAGTCCGGGGACAAGGGGCGGAAAACTGTTTTTT
TRBJ1-2,.,TRBV7-9,TRBD1,CSSTDFLGQADYGYTF,TGTTCCAGCACCGACTTCCTTGGACAGGCCGACTATGGCTACACCTTC
TRBJ2-7,.,TRBV5-1,TRBD2,CASSFVPSGSYEQYF,TGCGCCAGCAGCTTCGTACCTAGCGGGAGCTACGAGCAGTACTTC
TRBJ1-3,.,TRBV5-8,TRBD1,CASSLPQGANTIYF,TGTGCCAGCAGCTTGCCGCAGGGGGCCAACACCATATATTTT
TRBJ2-3,.,TRBV6-4,TRBD2,CASSELAEPTDTQYF,TGTGCCAGCAGTGAACTAGCGGAGCCCACAGATACGCAGTATTTT
TRBJ2-1,.,TRBV4-1,TRBD2,CASSQGLAGDEQFF,TGCGCCAGCAGCCAGGGACTAGCGGGAGATGAGCAGTTCTTC
TRBJ1-5,few,TRBV7-9,.,CASSWADGNQPQHF,TGTGCCAGCAGCTGGGCAGATGGCAATCAGCCCCAGCATTTT
TRBJ1-1,.,TRBV6-5,.,CASSYSLTRPEAFF,TGTGCCAGCAGTTACTCCCTGACACGCCCTGAAGCTTTCTTT
TRBJ2-7,.,TRBV10-3,.,CAISESVTGASYEQYF,TGTGCCATCAGTGAGTCTGTGACAGGAGCCTCCTACGAGCAGTACTTC